This T cell receptor beta chain derives from a study of technical replicates of blood from a handful of donors (dated by TCRdb to the late 2010s). Compared with germline, V lacks 0 bases and J lacks 6 bases; bases without a gene match: 3. The germline V gene (reference sequence) sets CDR1 to MNHEY and CDR2 to SMNVEV. From cysteine to phenylalanine, the CDR3 is 14 amino acids long. Of all the DNA, just the CDR3 is kept, 42 bases in frame from base 1. Turning to this clone: Its antigen is currently not known. No much larger clonotype is one base removed from it; base qualities were not supplied.

Library generation was performed with the immunoSEQ multiplex PCR assay. Sourced from immuneACCESS, this table was stored by TCRdb with only in-frame sequences that have V and J called. A share of the clones is absent; for the studies checked, an unresolved V gene accounts for under half, and the remainder has no known explanation. The table for this sample lists about 16,000 clones; about 83% of them were counted only once. The ten largest account for about 12% of the sample. Recombination connected TRBV27 to TRBJ2-7, and TRBD2 aligns with 9 junction nucleotides. This receptor was obtained from a human donor in good health. The specimen sequenced was PBMCs. This receptor has the CDR3 CASSLSLTSGEQYF. DNA sequence: TGTGCCAGCAGTTTATCGTTGACTAGCGGCGAGCAGTACTTC.